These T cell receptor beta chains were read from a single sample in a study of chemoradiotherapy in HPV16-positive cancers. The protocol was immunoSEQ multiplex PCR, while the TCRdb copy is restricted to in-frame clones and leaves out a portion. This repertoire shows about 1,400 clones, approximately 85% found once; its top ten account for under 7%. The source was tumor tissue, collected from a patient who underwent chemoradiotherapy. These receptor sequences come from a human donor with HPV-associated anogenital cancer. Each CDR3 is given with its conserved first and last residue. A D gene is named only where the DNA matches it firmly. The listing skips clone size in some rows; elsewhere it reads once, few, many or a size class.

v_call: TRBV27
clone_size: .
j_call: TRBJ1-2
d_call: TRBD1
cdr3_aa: CASSLTGTGRGYTF
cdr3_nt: TGTGCCAGCAGTTTAACGGGGACAGGTCGTGGCTACACCTTC

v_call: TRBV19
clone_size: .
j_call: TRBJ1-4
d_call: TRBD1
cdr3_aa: CASSSRTGTNEKLFF
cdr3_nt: TGTGCCAGTAGTTCACGGACAGGAACTAATGAAAAACTGTTTTTT

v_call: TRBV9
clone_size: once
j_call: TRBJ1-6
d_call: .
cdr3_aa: CASSLMGEPYSPLHF
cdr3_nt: TGTGCCAGCAGCCTTATGGGGGAACCCTATTCACCCCTCCACTTT

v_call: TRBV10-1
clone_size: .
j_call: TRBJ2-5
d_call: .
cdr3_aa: CASSEGGEQETQYF
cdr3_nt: TGCGCCAGCAGTGAAGGAGGGGAGCAAGAGACCCAGTACTTC

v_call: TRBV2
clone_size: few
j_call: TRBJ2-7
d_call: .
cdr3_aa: CASSDYEQYF
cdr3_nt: TGTGCCAGCAGTGACTACGAGCAGTACTTC

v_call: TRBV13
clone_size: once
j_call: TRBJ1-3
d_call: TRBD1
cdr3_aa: CASSIGQAGNTIYF
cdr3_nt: TGTGCCAGCAGCATCGGACAGGCAGGAAACACCATATATTTT

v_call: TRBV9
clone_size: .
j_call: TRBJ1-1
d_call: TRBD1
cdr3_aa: CASSAWDSANTEAFF
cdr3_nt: TGTGCCAGCAGCGCGTGGGACAGCGCGAACACTGAAGCTTTCTTT

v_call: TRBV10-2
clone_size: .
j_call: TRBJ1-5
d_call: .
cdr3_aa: CASRQGTQPQHF
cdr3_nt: TGCGCCAGCAGGCAGGGAACTCAGCCCCAGCATTTT

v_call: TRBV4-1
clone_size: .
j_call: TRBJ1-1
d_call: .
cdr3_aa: CASSQQRNTEAFF
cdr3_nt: TGCGCCAGCAGCCAACAACGGAACACTGAAGCTTTCTTT

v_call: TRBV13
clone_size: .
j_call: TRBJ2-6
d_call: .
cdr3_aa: CASRPSGFSGANVLTF
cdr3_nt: TGTGCCAGCAGACCCTCGGGGTTCTCTGGGGCCAACGTCCTGACTTTC

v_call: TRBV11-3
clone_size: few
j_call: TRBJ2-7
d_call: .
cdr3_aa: CASSLVGYEQYF
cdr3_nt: TGTGCCAGCAGCTTAGTAGGGTACGAGCAGTACTTC

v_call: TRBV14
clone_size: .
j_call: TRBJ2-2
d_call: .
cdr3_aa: CASSLWTTLNTGELFF
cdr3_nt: TGTGCCAGCAGCCTATGGACAACCTTGAACACCGGGGAGCTGTTTTTT

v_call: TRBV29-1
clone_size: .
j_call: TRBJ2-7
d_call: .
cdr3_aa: CSTHHPPLAATYF
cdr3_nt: TGCAGCACCCATCACCCCCCCCTCGCCGCGACGTACTTC

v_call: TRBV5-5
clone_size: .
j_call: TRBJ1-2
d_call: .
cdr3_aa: CASSTDLLYGYTF
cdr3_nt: TGTGCCAGCAGCACGGATCTACTTTATGGCTACACCTTC

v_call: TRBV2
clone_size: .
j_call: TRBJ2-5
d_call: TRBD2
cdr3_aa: CASSEGLAGGPVTQYF
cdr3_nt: TGTGCCAGCAGTGAGGGACTAGCGGGAGGTCCGGTGACCCAGTACTTC

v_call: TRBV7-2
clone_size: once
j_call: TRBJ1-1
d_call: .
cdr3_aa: CASSLEYGNTEAFF
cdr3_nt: TGTGCCAGCAGCTTAGAATACGGGAACACTGAAGCTTTCTTT